Presented here are 26 T cell receptor beta chains from one specimen sequenced in a study of blood T cell repertoires in COVID-19. Generated by immunoSEQ multiplex PCR, the TCRdb table keeps only in-frame clones and is missing some. Seen here are roughly 46,000 clones, 70% to 90% observed once, and the top ten hold approximately 14%. The specimen was peripheral blood. The receptors were sampled from a human donor in a cohort sampled during active COVID-19. The donor label of this sample is uncertain.

The CDR3 DNA follows: TGCGCCAGCAGCCATCCGGCGGGACAGGCAGTCTATGGCTACACCTTC. Translation gives CASSHPAGQAVYGYTF. V usage is TRBV4-1 and J usage is TRBJ1-2, with TRBD1 matching 8 bases. The CDR3 totals 16 residues. Germline V lookup: CDR1 MGHRA, CDR2 YSYEKL. J was trimmed by 4 bases and V by 3 bases; bases with no gene match: 10.

The chain uses TRBV9 and TRBJ2-5; 12 bases are a match to TRBD2. Germline lookup yields CDR1 SGDLS and CDR2 YYNGEE. V was pared by 3 bases and J by 6 bases, with 9 bases of the junction left unmatched. The CDR3 is made up of 16 amino acids. DNA of the CDR3: TGTGCCAGCAGCGGACCTAGCGGGGGGGCGCTGAAGACCCAGTACTTC. It codes for CASSGPSGGALKTQYF.

This chain links TRBV5-1 with TRBJ2-2, with 9 nucleotides matching TRBD1. The germline gives CDR1 SGHRS, CDR2 YFSETQ. The CDR3 contains 15 residues. J gave up 6 bases and V 5 bases, and 8 bases lay outside the gene matches. The CDR3 bases are TGCGCCAGCAGACAGGGACAGGGTCTGTCCGGGGAGCTGTTTTTT. Protein sequence: CASRQGQGLSGELFF.

The chain combines TRBV7-9 with TRBJ2-7; D perhaps matches TRBD2 (6 bases). Trimming took off 3 bases at V and 2 bases at J, with 11 bases between the two ends. Germline lookup yields CDR1 SEHNR and CDR2 FQNEAQ (reference sequence). This CDR3 has 14 amino acids. CDR3 region: CASSFGGTTYEQYF. CDR3 coding DNA: TGTGCCAGCAGCTTCGGCGGGACGACCTACGAGCAGTACTTC.

The genes are TRBV3-1 (or the pseudogene TRBV3-2) and TRBJ1-4, with 7 bases lining up with TRBD1. Per the germline V gene, CDR1 is LGHDT and CDR2 is YNNKEL (reference sequence). This CDR3 is built from 16 residues. The J segment lost 0 bases and the V segment lost 1 base, leaving 2 bases of the junction unmatched. The CDR3 region is CASSQAGTATNEKLFF. CDR3 nucleotides: TGTGCCAGCAGCCAAGCCGGGACAGCAACTAATGAAAAACTGTTTTTT.

The rearrangement uses TRBV7-9 and TRBJ1-2; 7 bases are a match to TRBD1. With 3 bases clipped from V and 4 bases from J, the junction kept 2 bases outside the gene matches. The CDR3 covers 13 residues. From germline, CDR1 is SEHNR and CDR2 FQNEAQ (reference sequence). CDR3 sequence (DNA): TGTGCCAGCAGCTTTTGGACAGGCTATGGCTACACCTTC. Translated: CASSFWTGYGYTF.

The chain couples TRBV19 to TRBJ1-6; the match to TRBD1 covers 7 bases. The junction had 5 bases not matched to a gene; V was cut back by 5 bases and J by 7 bases. The CDR3 runs to 14 residues. Per germline, CDR1 LNHDA and CDR2 SQIVND (reference sequence). CDR3 sequence: CASSVTGENSPLHF. CDR3 bases: TGTGCCAGTAGTGTCACAGGGGAGAATTCACCCCTCCACTTT.

This rearrangement joins TRBV27 to TRBJ1-1; D gene ambiguous. Germline loops: CDR1 MNHEY, CDR2 SMNVEV (reference sequence). The CDR3 sequence is 14 residues long. V lost 5 bases and J 4 bases, leaving 14 bases between the germline ends. CDR3 sequence reads: CASSPRGGSTEAFF. The DNA of the CDR3 is TGTGCCAGCAGTCCCCGTGGCGGGAGCACTGAAGCTTTCTTT.

CDR3 sequence reads: CAISGNFGGADTQYF. The CDR3 DNA reads as TGTGCCATCAGTGGAAACTTCGGGGGGGCCGATACGCAGTATTTT. This chain connects TRBV10-3 to TRBJ2-3, with 8 bases that match TRBD2. Looked up from germline, CDR1 is ENHRY and CDR2 is SYGVKD. V lost 4 bases, J lost 6 bases, and 9 bases stayed unmatched. The CDR3 contains 15 residues.

V is TRBV30 and J is TRBJ1-5, with a tentative D call TRBD1 (5 bases). This CDR3 is 15 amino acids long. The V gene's germline CDR1 is GTSNPN and CDR2 SVGIG (reference sequence). V was shortened by 0 bases and J by 6 bases, with 15 bases between the two germline ends. DNA of the CDR3: TGTGCCTGGAGTGTCGGGGGGTCCGGGCTTCAGCCCCAGCATTTT. Translated, it gives CAWSVGGSGLQPQHF.

V and J are TRBV30 and TRBJ2-1; D may be TRBD2 (5 bases). The V and J ends lost 2 bases and 1 base respectively, with 9 bases between them. The CDR3 runs to 14 residues. The germline V gene encodes CDR1 GTSNPN and CDR2 SVGIG (reference sequence). The DNA for the CDR3 is TGTGCCTGGAGTCCCCGAGGGTCCTACAATGAGCAGTTCTTC. It encodes CAWSPRGSYNEQFF.

The V gene is TRBV6-5, the J gene TRBJ2-1; 7 bases align to TRBD2. Germline CDR1 and CDR2: MNHEY and SVGAGI. The CDR3 is made up of 13 amino acids. The V gene end was trimmed by 6 bases and the J gene end by 3 bases; junction bases not matched to a gene: 2. The CDR3 DNA reads TGTGCCAGCAGCCGGGGGGTCTACAATGAGCAGTTCTTC. As protein: CASSRGVYNEQFF.

The gene calls are TRBV3-1 (or the pseudogene TRBV3-2) and TRBJ1-5; D unresolved. This CDR3 contains 14 residues. Germline values: CDR1 LGHDT, CDR2 YNNKEL (reference sequence). Trimming left V 1 base short and J 4 bases short, with 8 bases between. The CDR3, as DNA: TGTGCCAGCAGCCAAGTTGGCAGGAATCAGCCCCAGCATTTT. Translated, it gives CASSQVGRNQPQHF.

The chain couples TRBV15 to TRBJ2-5, with 7 bases identical to TRBD1. J was trimmed by 5 bases and V by 6 bases; bases with no gene match: 12. This CDR3 has 15 residues. CDR1 is LNHNV and CDR2 is YYDKDF in the germline V gene (reference sequence). The CDR3 DNA follows: TGTGCCACCAGGTTGACAGGGAGACAGGAGGAGACCCAGTACTTC. This translates into CATRLTGRQEETQYF. The full variable domain, rest sourced from reference TRBV15 and TRBJ2-5, is DAMVIQNPRYQVTQFGKPVTLSCSQTLNHNVMYWYQQKSSQAPKLLFHYYDKDFNNEADTPDNFQSRRPNTSFCFLDIRSPGLGDTAMYLCATRLTGRQEETQYFGPGTRLLVL.

In its sample, this clone was seen once. The chain uses TRBV5-1 and TRBJ1-2, with 8 bases aligning to TRBD1. CDR1 and CDR2 from the germline V gene are SGHRS and YFSETQ. The CDR3 consists of 16 residues. V dropped 2 bases and J dropped 0; count of bases not matched to a gene: 6. DNA of the CDR3: TGCGCCAGCAGCTTCACAGGGGGTTCGCCTAACTATGGCTACACCTTC. Translating gives CASSFTGGSPNYGYTF.

This rearrangement joins TRBV7-2 to TRBJ1-3, with D possibly being TRBD1 (5 bases). V was clipped by 3 bases and J by 2 bases, with 17 bases between them. This CDR3 is built from 17 residues. Germline lookup yields CDR1 SGHTA and CDR2 FQGNSA. CDR3 DNA sequence: TGTGCCAGCAGCTTCTCGCCGAAAGGGGTCGCTGGAAACACCATATATTTT. It translates to CASSFSPKGVAGNTIYF.

The chain employs TRBV6-1 and TRBJ1-2; TRBD1 aligns across 8 bases. The V gene end was trimmed by 2 bases and the J gene end by 4 bases; junction bases not matched to a gene: 9. The CDR3 contains 16 residues. Per the germline V gene, CDR1 is MNHNS and CDR2 is SASEGT. CDR3 in amino acids: CASSELTGVISYGYTF. Written as DNA, the CDR3 is TGTGCCAGCAGTGAACTGACAGGGGTTATCAGCTATGGCTACACCTTC.

The rearrangement uses TRBV13 and TRBJ2-5; TRBD2 might be the D (6 bases). CDR1 and CDR2 from the germline V gene are PRHDT and FYEKMQ (reference sequence). The CDR3 has 16 amino acids. V dropped 0 bases and J dropped 5 bases, with 16 bases sitting between them. CDR3 sequence reads: CASSLGSVRGEETQYF. CDR3 DNA: TGTGCCAGCAGCTTAGGATCTGTGCGGGGTGAGGAGACCCAGTACTTC.

This chain links TRBV6-1 with TRBJ2-7; the match to TRBD1 covers 7 bases. Losses at the gene ends were 0 bases for V and 3 bases for J; bases not matched to a gene: 8. The CDR3 contains 16 residues. Germline-derived CDR1 and CDR2 are MNHNS and SASEGT. The DNA for the CDR3 is TGTGCCAGCAGTGAAGCCCTGACAGGGAAAGGCTACGAGCAGTACTTC. Amino acids: CASSEALTGKGYEQYF.

The V and J genes are TRBV5-4 and TRBJ2-3; perhaps TRBD1 as D (6 bases). Germline CDR1 SGHNT, CDR2 YYREEE (reference sequence). V lost 4 bases to trimming and J lost 7 bases, with 16 bases between them. The CDR3 is 14 residues long. This chain's CDR3 is CASSPTGKVNTQYF. The CDR3 region has the DNA TGTGCCAGCAGCCCAACAGGGAAGGTGAATACGCAGTATTTT.

The chain has TRBV11-2 and TRBJ2-5; perhaps TRBD1 as D (6 bases). V lost 1 base and J lost 2, with 11 bases in between. This CDR3 comprises 15 residues. CDR1 is SGHAT, CDR2 FQNNGV, per germline. CDR3 in DNA: TGTGCCAGCAGCTTAGCTGACAGGATGCAAGAGACCCAGTACTTC. This gives the protein CASSLADRMQETQYF. The full variable domain, in which reference TRBV11-2 and TRBJ2-5 provide the parts outside the CDR3, is EAGVAQSPRYKIIEKRQSVAFWCNPISGHATLYWYQQILGQGPKLLIQFQNNGVVDDSQLPKDRFSAERLKGVDSTLKIQPAKLEDSAVYLCASSLADRMQETQYFGPGTRLLVL.

The chain employs TRBV7-8 and TRBJ2-7, with D possibly being TRBD2 (7 bases). The germline V gene has CDR1 SGHVS and CDR2 FQNEAQ. V was shortened by 1 base and J by 4 bases, with 14 bases between the two germline ends. CDR3 size: 15 residues. CDR3 loop: CASSLGVGGAYEQYF. DNA for the CDR3: TGTGCCAGCAGCTTAGGAGTAGGGGGGGCTTACGAGCAGTACTTC.

The chain links TRBV2 to TRBJ2-1, with D perhaps matching TRBD1 (6 bases). The CDR3 covers 14 residues. The ends were cut back, 2 bases at V and 8 bases at J, with 13 bases in the middle. CDR1 is SNHLY and CDR2 is FYNNEI in the germline V gene. CDR3 residues: CASSERGRGDEQFF. Here the CDR3 DNA reads TGTGCCAGCAGTGAAAGGGGCAGGGGTGATGAGCAGTTCTTC. Using reference TRBV2 and TRBJ2-1 for the parts outside the CDR3, the full variable domain is EPEVTQTPSHQVTQMGQEVILRCVPISNHLYFYWYRQILGQKVEFLVSFYNNEISEKSEIFDDQFSVERPDGSNFTLKIRSTKLEDSAMYFCASSERGRGDEQFFGPGTRLTVL.

A note on this clone: The identical CDR3 is also encoded by other nucleotide sequences in the sample. The chain combines TRBV18 with TRBJ1-5, with 7 bases that match TRBD1. The germline V gene encodes CDR1 KGHSH and CDR2 LQKENI. CDR3 length: 14 amino acids. V lost 6 bases, J lost 2 bases, and 4 bases stayed unmatched. DNA of the CDR3: TGTGCCAGCTCCCCCGGGACAGGCAATCAGCCCCAGCATTTT. Translating it yields CASSPGTGNQPQHF.

The rearrangement links TRBV23-1 to TRBJ1-6; 10 bases align to TRBD1. TRBV23-1 is classed as an ORF, of uncertain function. V gave up 3 bases and J gave up 2 bases; unmatched junction bases: 4. This CDR3 region has 17 residues. The CDR3 sequence is CASSQGQGIPYNSPLHF. The CDR3 nucleotides are TGCGCCAGCAGTCAGGGACAGGGGATCCCCTATAATTCACCCCTCCACTTT.

V is TRBV7-9 and J is TRBJ2-3, with a tentative D call TRBD2 (6 bases). Germline lookup yields CDR1 SEHNR and CDR2 FQNEAQ (reference sequence). This CDR3 is 16 amino acids long. Deletions cut 5 bases from V and 1 base from J, with 16 bases between. The CDR3 reads CASSPHLARGTDTQYF. For the CDR3, the DNA is TGTGCCAGCAGCCCCCACCTAGCGAGAGGCACAGATACGCAGTATTTT. The full variable domain, completed using reference TRBV7-9 and TRBJ2-3, is DTGVSQNPRHKITKRGQNVTFRCDPISEHNRLYWYRQTLGQGPEFLTYFQNEAQLEKSRLLSDRFSAERPKGSFSTLEIQRTEQGDSAMYLCASSPHLARGTDTQYFGPGTRLTVL.